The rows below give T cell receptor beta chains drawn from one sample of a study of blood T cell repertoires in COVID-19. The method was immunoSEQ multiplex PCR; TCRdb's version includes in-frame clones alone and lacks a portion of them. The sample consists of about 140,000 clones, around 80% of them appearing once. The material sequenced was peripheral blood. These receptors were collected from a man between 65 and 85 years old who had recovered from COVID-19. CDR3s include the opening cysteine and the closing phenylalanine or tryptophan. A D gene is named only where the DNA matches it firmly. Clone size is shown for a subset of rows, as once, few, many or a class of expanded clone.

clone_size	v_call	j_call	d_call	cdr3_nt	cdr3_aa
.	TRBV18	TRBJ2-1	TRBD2	TGTGCCAGCTCACCACGACTAGCGGGAGGGAGTACGAGCTCCTACAATGAGCAGTTCTTC	CASSPRLAGGSTSSYNEQFF
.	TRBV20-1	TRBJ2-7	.	TGCAGTGCTCGGTACCAACACGAGCAGTACTTC	CSARYQHEQYF
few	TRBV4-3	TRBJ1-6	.	TGCGCCAGCAGCCAATCGCCCCTCGTGGGGGCTGGTTCACCCCTCCACTTT	CASSQSPLVGAGSPLHF
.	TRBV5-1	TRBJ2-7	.	TGCGCCAGCAGCCCCGGACGGGACTACGAGCAGTACTTC	CASSPGRDYEQYF
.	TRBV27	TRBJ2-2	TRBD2	TGTGCCAGCAGTCCCTGGGGGGTTCCTAGCGGGAGGGAGTACACCGGGGAGCTGTTTTTT	CASSPWGVPSGREYTGELFF
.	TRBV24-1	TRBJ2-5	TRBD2	TGTCCCGGGGGGGGAGAGACCCAGTACTTC	CPGGGETQYF
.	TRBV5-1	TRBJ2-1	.	TGCGCCAGCAGCTTGATGAGCGGAACCCTCTGGAATGAGCAGTTCTTC	CASSLMSGTLWNEQFF
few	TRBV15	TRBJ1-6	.	TGTGCCACCAGCAGAGAGGGGGGAGGTAGTTCACCCCTCCACTTT	CATSREGGGSSPLHF
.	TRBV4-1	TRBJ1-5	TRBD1	TGCGCCAGCAGCCAAGCTGGGACAGCACATCAGCCCCAGCATTTT	CASSQAGTAHQPQHF
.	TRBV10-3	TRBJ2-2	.	TGTGCCATCAGTGAGTTGGCCGCGAACACCGGGGAGCTGTTTTTT	CAISELAANTGELFF
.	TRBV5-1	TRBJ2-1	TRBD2	TGCGCCAGCAGATATGGACTAGCGGGAGAGGCCAATGAGCAGTTCTTC	CASRYGLAGEANEQFF
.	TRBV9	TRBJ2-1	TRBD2	TGTGCCAGCAGTGCTAGCGGGAGCTCCTACAATGAGCAGTTCTTC	CASSASGSSYNEQFF
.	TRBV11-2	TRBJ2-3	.	TGTGCCAGCAGCTTAGGGGCCGGTAGCACAGATACGCAGTATTTT	CASSLGAGSTDTQYF
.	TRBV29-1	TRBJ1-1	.	TGCAGCGTCCGAGGTTTCGTAATGAACACTGAAGCTTTCTTT	CSVRGFVMNTEAFF
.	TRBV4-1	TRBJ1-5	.	TGCGCCAGCAGATCGACAGATAGCAATCAGCCCCAGCATTTT	CASRSTDSNQPQHF
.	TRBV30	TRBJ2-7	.	TGTGCCTGGAGAACCAGGGGCTTCTACGAGCAGTACTTC	CAWRTRGFYEQYF
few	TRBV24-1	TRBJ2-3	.	TGTGCCACCAGTGACCGCAACAGGGAAAGGGGGACAGATACGCAGTATTTT	CATSDRNRERGTDTQYF
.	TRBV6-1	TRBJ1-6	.	TGTGCCAGCAGTGAAAATCCGGGGAATTCACCCCTCCACTTT	CASSENPGNSPLHF
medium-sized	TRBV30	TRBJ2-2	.	TGTGCCTGGACCAGCCCGGCGGGGTTTGCCGGGGAGCTGTTTTTT	CAWTSPAGFAGELFF
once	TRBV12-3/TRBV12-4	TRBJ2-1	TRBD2	TGTGCCAGCAGTGGTCTAGCGGGAGATGAGCAGTTCTTC	CASSGLAGDEQFF
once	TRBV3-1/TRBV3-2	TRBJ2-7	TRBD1	TGTGCCAGCAGCCCTTACGGGACAGGGGGGATCTACGAGCAGTACTTC	CASSPYGTGGIYEQYF
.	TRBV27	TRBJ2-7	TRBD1	TGTGCCAGCAGTGAGTTGGGACAGGCTATCTACGAGCAGTACTTC	CASSELGQAIYEQYF
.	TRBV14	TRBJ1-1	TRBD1	TGTGCCAGCAGCCAAGATGAGGGGGCTGAGGGCACTGAAGCTTTCTTT	CASSQDEGAEGTEAFF
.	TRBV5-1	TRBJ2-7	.	TGCGCCAGCAGCCCCGAGGGGGACTACGAGCAGTACTTC	CASSPEGDYEQYF
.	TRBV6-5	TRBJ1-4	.	TGTGTCAGCAGTTACGCGGGACTGAAAGATGAAAAACTGTTTTTT	CVSSYAGLKDEKLFF
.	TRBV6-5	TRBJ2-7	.	TGTGCCAGCAGAGACAGGACCTACGAGCAGTACTTC	CASRDRTYEQYF
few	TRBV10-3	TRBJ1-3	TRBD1	TGTGCCATCAGCTGGACAGGGGGCTCTGGAAACACCATATATTTT	CAISWTGGSGNTIYF
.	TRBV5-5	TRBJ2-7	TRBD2	TGTGCCAGCAGCGTGCTAGCGGGAGGCGCCTACGAGCAGTACTTC	CASSVLAGGAYEQYF
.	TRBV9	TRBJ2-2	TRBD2	TGTGCCAGCAGCCCTCAACCCGGGACTAGCGGGAGGATCGACGGGGAGCTATTTTTT	CASSPQPGTSGRIDGELFF
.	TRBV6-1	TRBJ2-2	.	TGTGCCAGCAGTGAAGAGGGGGGGCGGGTCAAGACGAACACCGGGGAGCTGTTTTTT	CASSEEGGRVKTNTGELFF
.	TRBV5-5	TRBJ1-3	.	TGTGCCAGCAGCTGGGACTTGGGGTCTGGAAACACCATATATTTT	CASSWDLGSGNTIYF
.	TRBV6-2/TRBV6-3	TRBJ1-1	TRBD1	TGTGCCAGCAGTTGGGACAGTTGGAACACTGAAGCTTTCTTT	CASSWDSWNTEAFF
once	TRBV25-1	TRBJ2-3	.	TGTGCCAGCAGTTACCTAGAACATACGCAGTATTTT	CASSYLEHTQYF
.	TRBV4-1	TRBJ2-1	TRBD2	TGCGCCAGCAGCCAAGTAGCGGGTAGCACCTACAATGAGCAGTTCTTC	CASSQVAGSTYNEQFF
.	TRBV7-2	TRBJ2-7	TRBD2	TGTGCCAGCAGCTTTTCGGGAGGGGGGGGATACGAGCAGTACTTC	CASSFSGGGGYEQYF
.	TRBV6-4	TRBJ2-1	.	TGTGCCAGCAGTGTAACCAGCGCGACGTACAATGAGCAGTTCTTC	CASSVTSATYNEQFF
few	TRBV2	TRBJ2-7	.	TGTGCCAGCAGTCCTTCCTACGAGCAGTACTTC	CASSPSYEQYF
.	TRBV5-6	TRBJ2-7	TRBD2	TGTGCCAGCAGCTTGTACACTAGCGGGAGCTCCTACGAGCAGTACTTC	CASSLYTSGSSYEQYF
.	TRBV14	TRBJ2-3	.	TGTGCCAGCAGCCAACTTCGCACAGATACGCAGTATTTT	CASSQLRTDTQYF
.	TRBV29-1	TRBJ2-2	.	TGCAGCGTTGTGGGTCAGGGGTGGGCCGGGGAGCTGTTTTTT	CSVVGQGWAGELFF
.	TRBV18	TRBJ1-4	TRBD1	TGTGCCAGCTCACCTGCTAAAGGGGGCCCTAATGAAAAACTGTTTTTT	CASSPAKGGPNEKLFF
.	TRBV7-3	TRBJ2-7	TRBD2	TGTGCCAGCAGCTTAACCGGCGGGAGCTCCTACGAGCAGTACTTC	CASSLTGGSSYEQYF